This T cell receptor beta chain was found in a study of T cell responses to AZD1222 COVID-19 vaccine. Study conclusions and caveats: Spike-spanning, vaccine-associated CD4 TCRs were dominant at 160-218 and 743-854. Clonal diversity may have been underestimated, and the donors were mostly white British, with more females than males. Spike-specific TCR breadth rose after two AZD1222 doses, and depth rose as well.

Germline V gene sequence: CDR1 SGHTA, CDR2 FQGTGA. CDR3 size: 14 residues. Trimming shortened V by 7 bases and J by 0 bases, and 10 bases separated the two germline ends. The assay was immunoSEQ multiplex PCR, and TCRdb's table has in-frame clones only and misses some. The table includes 94,000 or so clones, roughly nine tenths detected once. Comments on this clone: Its antigen remains unidentified.

The receptor comes from an adult in good health. The sample in question was peripheral blood, obtained on day 0 of AZD1222 vaccination. The rearrangement joins TRBV7-3 to TRBJ2-1; D remains unclear. CDR3 protein: CASTNRSSYNEQFF. For the CDR3, the DNA is TGTGCCAGCACTAATCGGAGCTCCTACAATGAGCAGTTCTTC.